This passage covers 15 T cell receptor beta chains from one sample sequenced in a study of T cells after yellow fever vaccination. MiXCR, applied by TCRdb to the 5' RACE reads, yields one record per CDR3 protein. The sample yields about 58,000 distinct CDR3 sequences, roughly 6.9% seen once. The specimen was CD8+ T cells sorted from PBMCs, collected on the day of the first yellow fever vaccination. These TCRs come from a young man who received the YFV17D yellow fever vaccine.

This clonotype was seen only a few times. The V and J genes are TRBV6-5 and TRBJ2-5, with 8 bases lining up with TRBD2. The CDR3 loop spans 17 amino acids. V lost 4 bases, J lost 0 bases, and 10 bases stayed unmatched. CDR1 MNHEY and CDR2 SVGAGI come from the germline V gene. The CDR3 coding sequence is TGTGCCAGCAGTTCTACGGGGGGGGGCCCCCACCAAGAGACCCAGTACTTC. Protein product: CASSSTGGGPHQETQYF.

This clonotype was counted a few times. The rearrangement uses TRBV4-2 and TRBJ2-1; 10 bases match TRBD1. Germline trimming cut 1 base from V and 8 bases from J; bases unmatched to any gene: 14. Germline lookup yields CDR1 LGHNA and CDR2 YNFKEQ. The CDR3 covers 18 residues. DNA of the CDR3: TGTGCCAGCAGCCAAGCTTCCAACTGGGGACAGGGGCCGCATGAGCAGTTCTTC. Its protein is CASSQASNWGQGPHEQFF.

The chain is built from TRBV5-1 and TRBJ1-2, with D perhaps TRBD1 (5 bases). V was pared by 4 bases and J by 7 bases, with 20 bases between. The CDR3 is 15 residues long. Germline V gives CDR1 SGHRS, CDR2 YFSETQ. CDR3 residues: CASSKWRDPRGGYTF. CDR3 sequence (DNA): TGCGCCAGCAGCAAATGGAGGGACCCCCGCGGTGGCTACACCTTC.

Turning to this clonotype: A much larger clone is a single base away; this may be a read error. This chain joins TRBV6-5 and TRBJ2-2, with TRBD1 as a possible D gene (6 bases). The CDR3 sequence is 15 residues long. The V gene's germline CDR1 is MNHEY and CDR2 SVGAGI. Here the CDR3 reads CASSSGQANTGELVF. The CDR3 region has the DNA TGTGCCAGCAGTTCGGGACAAGCGAACACCGGGGAGCTGGTTTTT.

As regards this clonotype: A much bigger clone sits one base away, suggesting this may be a read error. The J gene is TRBJ2-3, the V gene TRBV4-1; D may correspond to TRBD1 or TRBD2 (5 bases each). The CDR3 consists of 13 residues. Germline CDR1 and CDR2: MGHRA and YSYEKL. In DNA form, the CDR3 reads TGCGCCAGCCGCCAAGGGACGACAGATACGCAGTATTTT. Protein product: CASRQGTTDTQYF.

The chain carries TRBV7-6 and TRBJ2-7, with D uncertain. In germline, CDR1 is SGHVS, CDR2 FNYEAQ. This CDR3 contains 13 residues. Trimming took off 1 base at V and 3 bases at J, with 7 bases between the two ends. CDR3 loop: CASSLGVDYEQYF. Here the CDR3 DNA reads TGTGCCAGCAGCTTAGGGGTTGACTACGAGCAGTACTTC.

The chain carries TRBV27 and TRBJ2-1, with TRBD1 matching over 7 bases. Germline V gene sequence: CDR1 MNHEY, CDR2 SMNVEV (reference sequence). This CDR3 spans 14 amino acids. Losses at the gene ends were 3 bases for V and 3 bases for J; bases not matched to a gene: 2. CDR3 DNA: TGTGCCAGCAGTTTGTCAGGGGGCTACAATGAGCAGTTCTTC. It encodes CASSLSGGYNEQFF.

The genes are TRBV5-1 and TRBJ2-1; TRBD1 aligns across 9 bases. Germline values: CDR1 SGHRS, CDR2 YFSETQ. CDR3 length equals 16 residues. The trim removed 1 base at V and 0 bases at J, leaving 2 bases unmatched. In nucleotides, the CDR3 is TGCGCCAGCAGCTTGACGGGACAGGGCTCCTACAATGAGCAGTTCTTC. This codes for CASSLTGQGSYNEQFF.

This clonotype is termed medium-sized. The V gene is TRBV12-3 or TRBV12-4, the J gene TRBJ1-1; D unresolved. V shed 6 bases and J shed 0 bases, with 8 bases lying between them. This CDR3 has 13 amino acids. CDR3 residues: CASRKKMNTEAFF. CDR3 DNA sequence: TGTGCCAGCAGGAAAAAAATGAACACTGAAGCTTTCTTT.

This clonotype was detected only a few times. The V gene is TRBV6-1, the J gene TRBJ1-1; D gene uncertain. V was cut by 6 bases and J by 4 bases, with 12 bases left in between. Germline V gene sequence: CDR1 MNHNS, CDR2 SASEGT. The CDR3 totals 13 residues. As DNA, the CDR3 is TGTGCCAGCAGGGCCGGGAGGAGCACTGAAGCTTTCTTT. Translation: CASRAGRSTEAFF.

This clonotype was observed at least ten times. This chain joins TRBV7-9 and TRBJ2-1; TRBD2 matches at 9 bases. V dropped 10 bases and J dropped 2; count of bases not matched to a gene: 9. CDR1 is SEHNR and CDR2 is FQNEAQ in the germline V gene (reference sequence). The CDR3 runs to 15 residues. CDR3 DNA sequence: TGTGCCACTCCGCCGCTAGCGGGGCCCTACAATGAGCAGTTCTTC. The encoded protein is CATPPLAGPYNEQFF.

The J gene is TRBJ2-1, the V gene TRBV6-2 or TRBV6-3; no firm D call. The CDR3 loop spans 14 amino acids. Trimming pared 0 bases from V and 1 base from J, leaving 4 bases between. Germline V gene lookup returns CDR1 MNHEY and CDR2 SVGEGT. In nucleotides, the CDR3 is TGTGCCAGCAGTTACTCCTCGTCCTACAATGAGCAGTTCTTC. Amino acids: CASSYSSSYNEQFF.

This clonotype was seen ten or more times. V and J are TRBV12-3 or TRBV12-4 and TRBJ1-4; D is possibly TRBD1 (5 bases). This CDR3 is built from 11 residues. V was cut by 3 bases and J by 10 bases, with 6 bases left in between. The CDR3 DNA reads TGTGCCAGCAGTTTCGGGGGAAAACTGTTTTTT. It specifies CASSFGGKLFF.

This clonotype was seen a few times. The chain is built from TRBV7-2 and TRBJ2-4, with D perhaps matching TRBD2 (6 bases). Trimming stripped 0 bases from V and 0 bases from J, with 12 bases between. CDR1 is SGHTA, CDR2 FQGNSA, per germline. The CDR3 is made up of 17 amino acids. The CDR3 sequence is CASSLARGILAKNIQYF. Here the CDR3 DNA reads TGTGCCAGCAGCTTAGCCCGCGGGATACTAGCCAAAAACATTCAGTACTTC.

This clonotype was seen a few times. This CDR3 reads CASSSGTGGYFKTGELFF. As DNA, the CDR3 is TGTGCCAGCAGCTCCGGGACAGGGGGCTATTTCAAGACCGGGGAGCTGTTTTTT. The chain employs TRBV11-1 and TRBJ2-2, with 12 nucleotides matching TRBD1. The V gene's germline CDR1 is SGHAT and CDR2 FQDESV (reference sequence). The CDR3 is made up of 18 amino acids. Trimming removed 4 bases from V and 5 bases from J; junction bases left unmatched: 11.